This T cell receptor beta chain was recorded in a study of cytomegalovirus exposure and HLA in healthy donors. Study-wide points: Generally TCR sequences proved uncommon, though certain public TCRs appeared in numerous donors. As confirmed in vitro, three CMV-associated chains were specific for CMV antigens.

The donors belonged to the approximately 120-subject validation cohort, separate from the roughly 600-subject first cohort. The method was immunoSEQ multiplex PCR; TCRdb's version includes in-frame clones alone and lacks a portion of them. The table includes about 280,000 clones, 70% to 90% detected once. Worth noting for this clone: The target antigen is unknown.

CDR1 is MNHNS, CDR2 SASEGT, per germline. V was clipped by 7 bases and J by 4 bases, with 13 bases between them. This CDR3 is built from 13 residues. The chain recombines TRBV6-1 with TRBJ1-1; a weak D match, TRBD1 (5 bases). This clonotype originated in a woman under 30 in good health and CMV-seronegative. Sequencing was done on a sample of PBMCs. The CDR3 sequence is CASIRGRGTEAFF. CDR3 nucleotide sequence: TGTGCCAGCATACGGGGGAGGGGCACTGAAGCTTTCTTT.